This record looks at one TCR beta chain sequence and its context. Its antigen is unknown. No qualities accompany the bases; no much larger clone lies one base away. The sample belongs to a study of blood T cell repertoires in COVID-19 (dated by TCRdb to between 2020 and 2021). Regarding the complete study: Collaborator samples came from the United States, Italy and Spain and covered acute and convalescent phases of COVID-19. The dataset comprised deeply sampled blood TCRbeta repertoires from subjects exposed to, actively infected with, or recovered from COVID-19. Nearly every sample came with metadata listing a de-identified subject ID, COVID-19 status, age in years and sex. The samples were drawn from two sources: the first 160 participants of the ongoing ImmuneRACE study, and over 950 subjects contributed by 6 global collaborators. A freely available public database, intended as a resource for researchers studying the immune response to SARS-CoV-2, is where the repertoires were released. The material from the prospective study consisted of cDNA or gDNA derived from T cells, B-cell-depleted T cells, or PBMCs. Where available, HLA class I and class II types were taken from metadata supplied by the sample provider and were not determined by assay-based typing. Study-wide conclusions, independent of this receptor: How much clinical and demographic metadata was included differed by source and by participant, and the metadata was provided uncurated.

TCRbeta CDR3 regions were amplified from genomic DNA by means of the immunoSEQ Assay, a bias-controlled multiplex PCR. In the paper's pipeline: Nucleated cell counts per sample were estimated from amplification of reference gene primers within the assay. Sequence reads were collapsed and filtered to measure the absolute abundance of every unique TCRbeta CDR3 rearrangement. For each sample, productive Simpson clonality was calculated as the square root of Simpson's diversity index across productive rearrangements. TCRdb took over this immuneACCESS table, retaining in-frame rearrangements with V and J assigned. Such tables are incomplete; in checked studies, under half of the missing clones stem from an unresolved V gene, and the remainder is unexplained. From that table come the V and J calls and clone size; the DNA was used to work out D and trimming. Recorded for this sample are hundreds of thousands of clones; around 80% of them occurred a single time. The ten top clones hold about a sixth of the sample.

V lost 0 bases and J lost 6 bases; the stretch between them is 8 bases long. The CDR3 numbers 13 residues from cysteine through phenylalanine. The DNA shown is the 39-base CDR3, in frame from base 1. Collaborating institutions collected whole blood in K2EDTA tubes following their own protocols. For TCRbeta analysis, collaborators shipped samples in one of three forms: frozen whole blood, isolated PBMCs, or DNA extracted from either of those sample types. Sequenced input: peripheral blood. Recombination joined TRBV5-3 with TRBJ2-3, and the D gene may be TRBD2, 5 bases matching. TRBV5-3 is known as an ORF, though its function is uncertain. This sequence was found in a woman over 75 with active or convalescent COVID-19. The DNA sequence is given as TGTGCCAGAAGCTTGGGAGGACTCGATACGCAGTATTTT. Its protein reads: CARSLGGLDTQYF.